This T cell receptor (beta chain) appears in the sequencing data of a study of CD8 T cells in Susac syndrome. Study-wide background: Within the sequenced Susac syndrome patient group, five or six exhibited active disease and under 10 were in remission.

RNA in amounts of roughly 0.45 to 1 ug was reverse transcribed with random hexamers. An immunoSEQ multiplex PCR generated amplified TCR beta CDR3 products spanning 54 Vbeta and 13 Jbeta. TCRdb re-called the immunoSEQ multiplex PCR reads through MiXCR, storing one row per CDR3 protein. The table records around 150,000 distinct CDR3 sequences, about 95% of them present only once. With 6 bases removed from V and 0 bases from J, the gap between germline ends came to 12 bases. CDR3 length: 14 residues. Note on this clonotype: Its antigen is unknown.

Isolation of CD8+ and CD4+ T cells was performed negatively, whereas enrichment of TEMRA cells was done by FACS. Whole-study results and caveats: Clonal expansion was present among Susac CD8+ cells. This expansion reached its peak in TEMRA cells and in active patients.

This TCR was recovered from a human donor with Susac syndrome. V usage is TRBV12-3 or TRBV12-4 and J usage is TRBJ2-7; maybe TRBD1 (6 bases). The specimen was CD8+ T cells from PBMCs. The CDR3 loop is CASSARGSSYEQYF. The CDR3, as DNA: TGTGCCAGCAGCGCCAGGGGAAGCTCCTACGAGCAGTACTTC.